Each of the 25 T cell receptor beta chains below was sequenced from the same sample in a study of tumor-infiltrating lymphocytes in primary liver carcinoma. A constant-region primer primed TCR beta cDNA synthesis from about 530 ng of total RNA. Construction of TCR beta libraries relied on three successive nested multiplex PCR rounds employing slightly modified ARM-PCR. The first two PCR rounds used TRBV1-TRBV30 primers with a Cbeta primer, approximately 9 cycles each. TCRdb re-analysed the multiplex PCR reads in MiXCR, keeping a single row per CDR3 protein. Of about 320,000 distinct CDR3 sequences in the sample, nearly 60% are singletons; the top ten hold over 15%. The study extracted blood RNA from unsorted whole blood and also extracted germline DNA. Input material: peripheral blood. These receptors all come from a woman between 25 and 40 years old with primary liver carcinoma and hepatitis B virus infection.

This clonotype was recorded at least ten times. The gene calls are TRBV29-1 and TRBJ1-5, with D unresolved. The V gene lost 8 bases and the J gene lost 1 base, with 9 bases spanning the gap. Germline V lookup: CDR1 SQVTM, CDR2 ANQGSEA. This CDR3 comprises 12 residues. CDR3 nucleotide sequence: TGCAGCATCCGGGAAAGCAATCAGCCCCAGCATTTT. Protein product: CSIRESNQPQHF.

The chain employs TRBV29-1 and TRBJ2-3; D is possibly TRBD2 (7 bases). The CDR3 extends over 13 amino acids. From germline, CDR1 is SQVTM and CDR2 ANQGSEA. The V end lost 4 bases, the J end lost 4 bases, and 12 bases lay between the germline ends. The CDR3 region has the DNA TGCAGCGTTGTAGGGGGGGGAGCAGATACGCAGTATTTT. It is translated as CSVVGGGADTQYF.

On this clonotype itself: This may arise from a read error, as a much more abundant clone is one base away. This chain connects TRBV5-6 to TRBJ2-3; perhaps TRBD2 as D (5 bases). There are 13 residues in the CDR3. From germline, CDR1 is SGHDT and CDR2 YYEEEE. CDR3: CTSSSTGTDTQYF. CDR3 DNA sequence: TGTACCAGCAGCTCCACGGGGACAGATACGCAGTATTTT.

A single count supports this clonotype. Relative to the germline gene, one junction end is altered; a read error may explain this. The V and J genes are TRBV5-4 and TRBJ2-5; D could derive from TRBD1 or TRBD2 (5 bases each). This CDR3 contains 14 residues. Germline V gene lookup returns CDR1 SGHNT and CDR2 YYREEE (reference sequence). The CDR3 loop is CACSLDPGTKTQYF. CDR3 bases: TGTGCCTGCAGCTTGGACCCAGGGACCAAGACCCAGTACTTC.

The gene calls are TRBV12-3 or TRBV12-4 and TRBJ1-2, with a weak D call TRBD1 (5 bases). The CDR3 covers 13 residues. The V and J ends lost 2 bases and 6 bases respectively, with 10 bases between them. This CDR3 reads CASSLRRAHGYTF. The CDR3, as DNA: TGTGCCAGCAGTTTACGCAGGGCCCATGGCTACACCTTC.

This clonotype was detected only once. This clone may be a read error of a much larger clone one base away. The rearrangement uses TRBV11-2 and TRBJ2-7, with D perhaps matching TRBD1 or TRBD2 (8 bases each). Deletions cut 6 bases from V and 1 base from J, with 13 bases between. The CDR3 length is 14 residues. The V gene's germline CDR1 is SGHAT and CDR2 FQNNGV. The CDR3 is CASSSGTGSYEQYF. The DNA of the CDR3 is TGTGCCAGCAGTAGCGGGACAGGATCCTACGAGCAGTACTTC.

The rearrangement joins TRBV5-1 to TRBJ2-1; 7 bases agree with TRBD1. The CDR3 loop spans 12 amino acids. In germline, CDR1 is SGHRS, CDR2 YFSETQ. V dropped 2 bases and J dropped 10; count of bases not matched to a gene: 3. CDR3 sequence reads: CASSFGTAEQFF. The CDR3 bases are TGCGCCAGCAGCTTCGGGACAGCGGAGCAGTTCTTC.

On this clonotype: Just one base apart from a much larger clone, this may be a read error. This chain joins TRBV29-1 and TRBJ2-1; 8 nucleotides match TRBD2. The CDR3 totals 12 residues. The trim removed 5 bases at V and 7 bases at J, leaving 4 bases unmatched. CDR1 and CDR2 from the germline V gene are SQVTM and ANQGSEA. The CDR3: CSVRPGGNEQFF. CDR3 bases: TGCAGCGTTAGGCCGGGAGGGAATGAGCAGTTCTTC.

This clonotype has just a few counts. The chain employs TRBV6-2 or TRBV6-3 and TRBJ2-5; 9 positions match TRBD1. Germline CDR1 reads MNHEY; CDR2 reads SVGEGT. This CDR3 region has 13 residues. The trim removed 4 bases at V and 3 bases at J, leaving 0 bases unmatched. The CDR3 spells CASSWTGEETQYF. In nucleotides, the CDR3 is TGTGCCAGCAGTTGGACAGGGGAAGAGACCCAGTACTTC.

Comments on this clonotype: A much larger clone differs by one base, so this may be a read error. This chain connects TRBV4-3 to TRBJ1-2; D is ambiguous. The V gene lost 4 bases and the J gene lost 7 bases, with 16 bases spanning the gap. CDR1 and CDR2 (germline): LGHNA, YSLEER. There are 14 residues in the CDR3. CDR3 region: CASSPEESGSGYTF. The CDR3 bases are TGCGCCAGCAGCCCCGAAGAAAGCGGGAGTGGCTACACCTTC.

V and J are TRBV5-1 and TRBJ2-3; 12 bases are shared with TRBD2. The CDR3 runs 18 residues. Trimming removed 5 bases from V and 4 bases from J; junction bases left unmatched: 14. Germline V CDR1 and CDR2: SGHRS, YFSETQ. DNA for the CDR3: TGCGCCAGCAGTGGTCGCCTAGCGGGAGGGCCAATCCCAGATACGCAGTATTTT. Translated: CASSGRLAGGPIPDTQYF.

The chain employs TRBV29-1 and TRBJ2-1; TRBD2 matches at 7 bases. The CDR3 is 12 amino acids. CDR1 SQVTM and CDR2 ANQGSEA come from the germline V gene. With 7 bases clipped from V and 9 bases from J, the junction kept 9 bases outside the gene matches. The CDR3 DNA reads as TGCAGCGGGTCAGGCTGGGAGGGTGAGCAGTTCTTC. Translation gives CSGSGWEGEQFF.

This chain links TRBV20-1 with TRBJ1-1; possibly TRBD1 for D (5 bases). The germline V gene has CDR1 DFQATT and CDR2 SNEGSKA (reference sequence). This CDR3 region has 17 residues. V lost 2 bases to trimming and J lost 0 bases, with 19 bases between them. CDR3 sequence reads: CSARPRGGKAMNTEAFF. The CDR3 coding sequence is TGCAGTGCTAGACCTCGGGGGGGGAAAGCAATGAACACTGAAGCTTTCTTT.

This chain links TRBV28 with TRBJ2-5; TRBD1 matches at 11 bases. CDR1 is MDHEN, CDR2 SYDVKM, per germline. V shed 2 bases and J 4 bases; nucleotides not matched to a gene: 3. The CDR3 sequence is 15 residues long. The CDR3 nucleotides are TGTGCCAGCAGTTTAGGACAGGGGGCTGTAGAGACCCAGTACTTC. Translation: CASSLGQGAVETQYF.

To note about this clonotype: This may come from a read error, since a much larger clone is one base off. The J gene is TRBJ1-1, the V gene TRBV6-1, with no clear D. Germline CDR1 reads MNHNS; CDR2 reads SASEGT. The CDR3 spans 13 residues. V was trimmed by 10 bases and J by 3 bases, leaving 15 bases between them. CDR3 nucleotides: TGTGCCAACTCAAGTGGGAAATACACTGAAGCTTTCTTT. Protein product: CANSSGKYTEAFF.

V usage is TRBV29-1 and J usage is TRBJ2-5; weak D call: TRBD1 (5 bases). Per germline, CDR1 SQVTM and CDR2 ANQGSEA. There are 12 residues in the CDR3. Trimming left V 4 bases short and J 5 bases short, with 11 bases between. The CDR3 bases are TGCAGCGTTGCAAGAGCAGGGGAGACCCAGTACTTC. This encodes CSVARAGETQYF.

The chain has TRBV28 and TRBJ2-5; maybe TRBD2 (5 bases). V dropped 6 bases and J dropped 2 bases, with 13 bases sitting between them. Germline CDR1 and CDR2: MDHEN and SYDVKM. CDR3 size: 14 residues. CDR3 sequence: CASRLPGSQETQYF. The CDR3 DNA sequence: TGTGCCAGCAGACTCCCGGGGAGTCAAGAGACCCAGTACTTC. Full variable domain (remainder filled in from reference TRBV28 and TRBJ2-5): DVKVTQSSRYLVKRTGEKVFLECVQDMDHENMFWYRQDPGLGLRLIYFSYDVKMKEKGDIPEGYSVSREKKERFSLILESASTNQTSMYLCASRLPGSQETQYFGPGTRLLVL.

This clonotype was seen a single time. Given a much more abundant clone one base away, this may be a read error. The chain links TRBV12-3 or TRBV12-4 to TRBJ2-2; D possibly uses TRBD1 or TRBD2 (6 bases each). This CDR3 comprises 14 residues. The CDR3 DNA follows: TGTGCCAGCACCTGGGGGGCAAACATCGGGGAGCTGTTTTTT. Translated, it gives CASTWGANIGELFF.

The chain combines TRBV12-3 or TRBV12-4 with TRBJ1-5; 8 nucleotides line up with TRBD1. This CDR3 has 15 amino acids. V shed 6 bases, J shed 6 bases, and the junction held 10 bases outside the gene matches. The CDR3 nucleotides are TGTGCCAGCAGCCTCGTCACAGGGGGACCTCAGCCCCAGCATTTT. Residues: CASSLVTGGPQPQHF.

V usage is TRBV7-9 and J usage is TRBJ2-3, with D hard to call. CDR3 size: 15 residues. The germline V gene encodes CDR1 SEHNR and CDR2 FQNEAQ (reference sequence). The V and J ends lost 3 bases and 3 bases respectively, with 13 bases between them. For the CDR3, the DNA is TGTGCCAGCAGCTTGTCGGCAGACTTGACAGATACGCAGTATTTT. Protein product: CASSLSADLTDTQYF.

The J gene is TRBJ1-2, the V gene TRBV5-6; weak D call: TRBD1 (5 bases). Germline loops: CDR1 SGHDT, CDR2 YYEEEE. CDR3 length: 15 amino acids. The CDR3 nucleotides are TGTGTTAGCAGCTCGGGACCCACTAGGGGCTATGGCTACACCTTC. Its protein is CVSSSGPTRGYGYTF. Together with reference TRBV5-6 and TRBJ1-2, the CDR3 gives the full variable domain: DAGVTQSPTHLIKTRGQQVTLRCSPKSGHDTVSWYQQALGQGPQFIFQYYEEEERQRGNFPDRFSGHQFPNYSSELNVNALLLGDSALYLCVSSSGPTRGYGYTFGSGTRLTVV.

The chain couples TRBV11-2 to TRBJ2-3; D possibly corresponds to TRBD1 (6 bases). The CDR3 has 16 amino acids. CDR1 is SGHAT and CDR2 is FQNNGV in the germline V gene. The CDR3 DNA reads TGTACAAGCAGCTTAGGACCGGGACATCGTGGAGATACGCAGTATTTT. This gives the protein CTSSLGPGHRGDTQYF. The whole variable domain, remainder taken from reference TRBV11-2 and TRBJ2-3, is EAGVAQSPRYKIIEKRQSVAFWCNPISGHATLYWYQQILGQGPKLLIQFQNNGVVDDSQLPKDRFSAERLKGVDSTLKIQPAKLEDSAVYLCTSSLGPGHRGDTQYFGPGTRLTVL.

The genes are TRBV11-1 and TRBJ2-1, with unresolved D. V dropped 1 base and J dropped 5 bases, with 15 bases sitting between them. The V gene's germline CDR1 is SGHAT and CDR2 FQDESV (reference sequence). The CDR3 runs to 16 residues. The CDR3 reads CASSLDGAVWDNEQFF. The CDR3 DNA reads as TGTGCCAGCAGCTTAGACGGTGCTGTTTGGGACAATGAGCAGTTCTTC.

CDR3 coding DNA: TGTGCTAGTGGTTCTATCTCTAGCGGGTTGATCAATGAGCAGTTCTTC. It translates to CASGSISSGLINEQFF. The J gene is TRBJ2-1, the V gene TRBV12-5; 8 bases match TRBD2. CDR1 is LGHNT, CDR2 FRNRAP, per germline. V dropped 4 bases and J dropped 6; count of bases not matched to a gene: 11. The CDR3 is made up of 16 amino acids.

With respect to this clonotype: Its ends do not fully match the called genes, so a read error is possible. The V gene is TRBV7-8, the J gene TRBJ2-1; 11 bases are a match to TRBD2. The CDR3 has 16 amino acids. In germline, CDR1 is SGHVS, CDR2 FQNEAQ. The CDR3 is CASSLIPGLADNGQFF. In nucleotides, the CDR3 is TGTGCCAGCAGCTTAATTCCGGGACTAGCGGACAATGGGCAGTTCTTC. Supplemented by reference TRBV7-8 and TRBJ2-1, the full variable domain reads GAGVSQSPRYKVAKRGQDVALRCDPISGHVSLFWYQQALGQGPEFLTYFQNEAQLDKSGLPSDRFFAERPEGSVSTLKIQRTQQEDSAVYLCASSLIPGLADNGQFFGPGTRLTVL.